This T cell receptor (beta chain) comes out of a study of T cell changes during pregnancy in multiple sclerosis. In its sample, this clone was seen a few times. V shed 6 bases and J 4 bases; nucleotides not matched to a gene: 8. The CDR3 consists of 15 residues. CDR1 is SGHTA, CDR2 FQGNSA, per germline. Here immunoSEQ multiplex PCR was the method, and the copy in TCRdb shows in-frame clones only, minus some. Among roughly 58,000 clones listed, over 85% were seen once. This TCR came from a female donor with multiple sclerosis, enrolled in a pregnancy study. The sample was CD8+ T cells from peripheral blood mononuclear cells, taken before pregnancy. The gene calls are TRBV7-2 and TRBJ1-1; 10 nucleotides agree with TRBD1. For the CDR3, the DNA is TGTGCCAGCAGTTCTGCGACAGGGGGCCGCACTGAAGCTTTCTTT. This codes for CASSSATGGRTEAFF. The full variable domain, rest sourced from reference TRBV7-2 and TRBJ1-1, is GAGVSQSPSNKVTEKGKDVELRCDPISGHTALYWYRQSLGQGLEFLIYFQGNSAPDKSGLPSDRFSAERTGGSVSTLTIQRTQQEDSAVYLCASSSATGGRTEAFFGQGTRLTVV.